Each of the 17 T cell receptor beta chains below was sequenced from the same sample in a study of PD-1 and CTLA-4 blockade in melanoma. Libraries were prepared by immunoSEQ multiplex PCR; TCRdb keeps only in-frame clonotypes and omits some of them. The data contain approximately 17,000 clones, 73% of them singletons. Material: CD8+ T cells from peripheral blood, obtained before anti-PD-1 treatment. The receptors here all came from a human donor with melanoma.

This chain joins TRBV27 and TRBJ1-1, with no clear D. The CDR3 contains 13 residues. Looked up from germline, CDR1 is MNHEY and CDR2 is SMNVEV (reference sequence). V lost 1 base and J lost 1, with 4 bases in between. This chain's CDR3 is CASSLWRNTEAFF. The CDR3 nucleotides are TGTGCCAGCAGTTTATGGAGGAACACTGAAGCTTTCTTT.

For this clone: One end of the junction does not line up with germline, which may come from a read error. The CDR3 DNA reads as TGTGCCAGTAGTATAGACTCCGGGACAGGCGACTGGCAAGCCTTC. Its translation is CASSIDSGTGDWQAF. The rearrangement uses TRBV19 and TRBJ1-2; 8 bases agree with TRBD1. CDR1 is LNHDA, CDR2 SQIVND, per germline (reference sequence). The CDR3 runs to 15 residues.

J is TRBJ2-2 and V is TRBV3-1 (or the pseudogene TRBV3-2); 13 bases fit TRBD2. Trimming took 4 bases from V and 5 from J; bases not matched to a gene: 1. The CDR3 is 15 amino acids. Germline assignment: CDR1 LGHDT and CDR2 YNNKEL (reference sequence). CDR3: CASSRTSGGTGELFF. The CDR3 nucleotides are TGTGCCAGCAGCCGGACTAGCGGGGGAACCGGGGAGCTGTTTTTT.

V usage is TRBV15 and J usage is TRBJ2-5; D may be TRBD2 (5 bases). This CDR3 comprises 16 residues. The germline V gene has CDR1 LNHNV and CDR2 YYDKDF (reference sequence). Trimming stripped 0 bases from V and 4 bases from J, with 15 bases between. As DNA, the CDR3 is TGTGCCACCAGCAGAGATAGGGTGGCCGGGGTAGAGACCCAGTACTTC. Its translation: CATSRDRVAGVETQYF.

The chain links TRBV29-1 to TRBJ1-1, with D maybe TRBD1 (5 bases). Germline values: CDR1 SQVTM, CDR2 ANQGSEA. The CDR3 extends over 14 amino acids. Trimming removed 3 bases at V and 0 bases at J, with 11 bases between. CDR3 bases: TGCAGCGTTGACATAAAAGGGGTGAACACTGAAGCTTTCTTT. Encoded protein: CSVDIKGVNTEAFF.

This rearrangement joins TRBV12-5 to TRBJ2-2; 7 nucleotides line up with TRBD1. The CDR3 covers 17 residues. Germline V gives CDR1 LGHNT, CDR2 FRNRAP. V was clipped by 4 bases and J by 4 bases; unmatched bases: 12. DNA for the CDR3: TGTGCTAGTGGTTACTTGCCGGGACAGAGGAGCACCGGGGAGCTGTTTTTT. Its protein is CASGYLPGQRSTGELFF.

The chain has TRBV27 and TRBJ1-5; weak D call: TRBD1 (6 bases). This CDR3 comprises 14 residues. The germline CDR1 and CDR2 sequences are MNHEY and SMNVEV (reference sequence). V lost 0 bases, J lost 6 bases, and 9 bases lay in between. The CDR3 region has the DNA TGTGCCAGCAGTTTATCGGGGGCACGTCAGCCCCAGCATTTT. It is translated as CASSLSGARQPQHF.

DNA of the CDR3: TGTGCCAGCAGACTGACAGGGCTGAACACTGAAGCTTTCTTT. Its protein product is CASRLTGLNTEAFF. This rearrangement joins TRBV27 to TRBJ1-1; 7 positions agree with TRBD1. The CDR3 contains 14 residues. Looked up from germline, CDR1 is MNHEY and CDR2 is SMNVEV (reference sequence). The trim removed 6 bases at V and 0 bases at J, leaving 4 bases unmatched.

CDR3 region: CASKGDPINNEQFF. In nucleotides, the CDR3 is TGTGCCAGCAAGGGCGATCCAATTAACAATGAGCAGTTCTTC. J is TRBJ2-1 and V is TRBV2; no clear D gene. This CDR3 region has 14 residues. Germline values: CDR1 SNHLY, CDR2 FYNNEI. Deletions cut 7 bases from V and 5 bases from J, with 15 bases between. Full variable domain (missing parts from reference TRBV2 and TRBJ2-1): EPEVTQTPSHQVTQMGQEVILRCVPISNHLYFYWYRQILGQKVEFLVSFYNNEISEKSEIFDDQFSVERPDGSNFTLKIRSTKLEDSAMYFCASKGDPINNEQFFGPGTRLTVL.

The chain is built from TRBV6-1 and TRBJ1-6; D remains unclear. The CDR3 loop spans 17 amino acids. CDR1 and CDR2 (germline): MNHNS, SASEGT. Trimming took off 4 bases at V and 3 bases at J, with 16 bases between the two ends. This chain's CDR3 is CASSAGWRRYYNSPLHF. CDR3 DNA: TGTGCCAGCAGTGCTGGTTGGCGGAGATACTATAATTCACCCCTCCACTTT.

By sample share, this clone is medium-sized (0.01 to 0.1%). This chain links TRBV27 with TRBJ1-5, with D tentatively TRBD1 (5 bases). Per the germline V gene, CDR1 is MNHEY and CDR2 is SMNVEV (reference sequence). Trimming stripped 1 base from V and 6 bases from J, with 7 bases between. CDR3 length: 13 amino acids. CDR3 amino acids: CASSLYRSQPQHF. The DNA for the CDR3 is TGTGCCAGCAGTTTATACAGGAGTCAGCCCCAGCATTTT.

This clone was recorded a few times. The rearrangement joins TRBV3-1 (or the pseudogene TRBV3-2) to TRBJ2-3, with 12 bases lining up with TRBD2. With 1 base clipped from V and 1 base from J, the junction kept 3 bases outside the gene matches. The CDR3 consists of 17 residues. Germline V gene data show CDR1 as LGHDT and CDR2 as YNNKEL (reference sequence). The CDR3 DNA is TGTGCCAGCAGCCAAGGAGGGACTAGCGGGCGCACAGATACGCAGTATTTT. Its translation is CASSQGGTSGRTDTQYF.

This chain links TRBV13 with TRBJ1-2, with D unresolved. The CDR3 consists of 11 residues. Trimming took 0 bases from V and 6 from J, leaving 2 bases between them. Looked up from germline, CDR1 is PRHDT and CDR2 is FYEKMQ (reference sequence). DNA of the CDR3: TGTGCCAGCAGCTTAGGTAATGGCTACACCTTC. Residues: CASSLGNGYTF.

V gene TRBV19 combines with J gene TRBJ1-4, with D perhaps matching TRBD1 (6 bases). Per the germline V gene, CDR1 is LNHDA and CDR2 is SQIVND (reference sequence). V was trimmed by 3 bases and J by 8 bases, leaving 16 bases between them. CDR3 size: 15 residues. In DNA, the CDR3 is TGTGCCAGTAGTATGGGGGGGGCCCCTGGGGAAAAACTGTTTTTT. It encodes CASSMGGAPGEKLFF.

The chain is built from TRBV19 and TRBJ2-4, with D unclear. This CDR3 is 16 amino acids long. Looked up from germline, CDR1 is LNHDA and CDR2 is SQIVND (reference sequence). Trimming cost V 7 bases and J 0 bases, with 16 bases left between them. The CDR3 sequence is CASTPSTNIAKNIQYF. For the CDR3, the DNA is TGTGCCAGTACCCCAAGCACGAACATAGCCAAAAACATTCAGTACTTC.

The chain recombines TRBV12-5 with TRBJ2-1, with TRBD2 identical over 12 bases. This CDR3 comprises 16 residues. CDR1 and CDR2 from the germline V gene are LGHNT and FRNRAP. The V and J ends lost 3 bases and 8 bases, in that order; junction bases with no gene match: 8. CDR3 loop: CASGFILAGGIDEQFF. CDR3 in DNA: TGTGCTAGTGGTTTCATCCTAGCGGGAGGGATCGATGAGCAGTTCTTC.

The V gene is TRBV4-2, the J gene TRBJ2-6; D remains unclear. The CDR3 covers 16 residues. V shed 1 base and J shed 3 bases, with 10 bases lying between them. CDR1 is LGHNA, CDR2 YNFKEQ, per germline. CDR3 protein: CASSQVEMVGANVLTF. CDR3 nucleotides: TGTGCCAGCAGCCAAGTAGAGATGGTTGGGGCCAACGTCCTGACTTTC.